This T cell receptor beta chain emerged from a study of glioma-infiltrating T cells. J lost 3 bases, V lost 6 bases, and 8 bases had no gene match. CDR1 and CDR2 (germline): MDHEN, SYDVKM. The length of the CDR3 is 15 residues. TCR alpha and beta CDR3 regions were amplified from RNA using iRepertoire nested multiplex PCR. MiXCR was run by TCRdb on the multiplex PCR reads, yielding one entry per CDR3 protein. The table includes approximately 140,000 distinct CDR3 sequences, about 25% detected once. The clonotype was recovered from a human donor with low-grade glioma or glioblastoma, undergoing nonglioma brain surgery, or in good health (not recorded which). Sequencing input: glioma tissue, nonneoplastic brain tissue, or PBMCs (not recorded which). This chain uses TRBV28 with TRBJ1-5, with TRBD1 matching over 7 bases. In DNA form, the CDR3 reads TGTGCCAGCAGGCCGGGGACAGTTAACAATCAGCCCCAGCATTTT. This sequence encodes CASRPGTVNNQPQHF.